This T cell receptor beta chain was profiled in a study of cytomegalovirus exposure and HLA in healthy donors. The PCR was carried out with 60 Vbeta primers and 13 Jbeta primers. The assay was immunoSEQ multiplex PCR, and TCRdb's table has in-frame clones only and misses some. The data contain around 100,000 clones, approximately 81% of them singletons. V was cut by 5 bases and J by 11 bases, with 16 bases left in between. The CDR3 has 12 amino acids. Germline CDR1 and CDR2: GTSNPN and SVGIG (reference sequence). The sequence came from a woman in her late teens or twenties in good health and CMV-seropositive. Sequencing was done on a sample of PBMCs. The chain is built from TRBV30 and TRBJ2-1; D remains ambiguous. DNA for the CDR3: TGTGCCTGGGTGGGCCTCGGCAGACAGCAGTTCTTC. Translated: CAWVGLGRQQFF.